This T cell receptor beta chain comes out of a study of cytomegalovirus exposure and HLA in healthy donors. Study context: About 80 million unique TCRs from HLA-typed donors made up an early data release. Study-wide results and caveats: Accurate prediction of HLA-A and HLA-B alleles (for most subjects) was reportedly achieved from TCR beta sequences. At a 0.05 false discovery rate, a later analysis found 15,000 to 20,000 TCR beta sequences to be associated with HLA alleles.

The germline V and J ends were trimmed by 2 bases and 5 bases, with 13 bases remaining between them. CDR3 length equals 15 residues. Germline V gives CDR1 MGHRA, CDR2 YSYEKL. The PCR made use of 60 Vbeta and 13 Jbeta primers. Sequencing used immunoSEQ multiplex PCR; TCRdb keeps in-frame clones, though not all of them. The sample records approximately 150,000 clones, approximately 77% being singletons. Worth noting for this clone: Its antigen is unknown.

Sequencing was performed on PBMCs. The chain has TRBV4-1 and TRBJ1-5; tentatively, D is TRBD1 (6 bases). The source of this sequence is a male donor in good health and CMV-seropositive. DNA of the CDR3: TGCGCCAGCAGCCAAAACGAGGGGGAGTATCAGCCCCAGCATTTT. This encodes CASSQNEGEYQPQHF.